Shown below are 13 T cell receptor beta chains from a single sample sequenced in a study of T cells in Graves' hyperthyroidism and ophthalmopathy. The source material, RNA transcripts, was used to amplify TCR beta CDR3 regions. Carried out on the TCR CDR3, a first-round RT-PCR used the HTBI primer set. Each CDR3 protein gets one entry after TCRdb re-called the multiplex PCR reads with MiXCR. The table shows under 700,000 distinct CDR3 sequences, with around 46% occurring only once. Sample: peripheral blood or thyroid tissue (not recorded which). The receptors originated from a woman under 30 with Graves' hyperthyroidism.

The chain uses TRBV24-1 and TRBJ1-2, with D perhaps TRBD1 (6 bases). The CDR3 extends over 12 amino acids. Trimming took off 12 bases at V and 3 bases at J, with 13 bases between the two ends. Germline V gene data show CDR1 as KGHDR and CDR2 as SFDVKD. In DNA, the CDR3 is TGTGCCTCGGGGGGCGACGACTATGGCTACACCTTC. The encoded protein is CASGGDDYGYTF.

This clonotype was seen only a few times. The chain couples TRBV7-2 to TRBJ1-1, with 8 bases identical to TRBD1. The CDR3 loop spans 13 amino acids. The ends lost 9 bases at V and 3 bases at J; junction bases unmatched: 6. Germline V CDR1 and CDR2: SGHTA, FQGNSA. The DNA for the CDR3 is TGTGCCAGTAGTGCGACAGGGGACACTGAAGCTTTCTTT. This encodes CASSATGDTEAFF.

Notes on this clonotype: The junction departs from the called germline gene at one end, perhaps through a read error. The V call is TRBV7-9, the J call TRBJ2-7; D unresolved. Germline V gene lookup returns CDR1 SEHNR and CDR2 FQNEAQ (reference sequence). This CDR3 has 15 amino acids. The CDR3: CASSHRTSERHEQYF. The CDR3 DNA follows: TGCGCCAGCAGCCACCGGACGTCTGAGAGGCACGAGCAGTACTTC. The entire variable domain, with the rest obtained from reference TRBV7-9 and TRBJ2-7, is as follows: DTGVSQNPRHKITKRGQNVTFRCDPISEHNRLYWYRQTLGQGPEFLTYFQNEAQLEKSRLLSDRFSAERPKGSFSTLEIQRTEQGDSAMYLCASSHRTSERHEQYFGPGTRLTVT.

In this sample, this clonotype turned up many times. This rearrangement joins TRBV29-1 to TRBJ1-1; tentatively, D is TRBD1 (5 bases). CDR3 length: 15 residues. Germline lookup yields CDR1 SQVTM and CDR2 ANQGSEA. Deletions cut 2 bases from V and 8 bases from J, with 21 bases between. The CDR3 DNA is TGCAGCGTTGAAATCGAAACTCAGGGCGCGACCGAAGCTTTCTTT. Translated: CSVEIETQGATEAFF.

This clonotype has more than one count but fewer than ten. The chain combines TRBV29-1 with TRBJ2-7; tentatively, D is TRBD1 or TRBD2 (5 bases each). CDR1 and CDR2 from the germline V gene are SQVTM and ANQGSEA. This CDR3 is 14 amino acids long. Trimming left V 6 bases short and J 4 bases short, with 19 bases between. The CDR3: CSVVWDLKGYEQYF. Written as DNA, the CDR3 is TGCAGCGTCGTATGGGACCTAAAAGGATACGAGCAGTACTTC.

The V call is TRBV5-1, the J call TRBJ1-1; tentative D call: TRBD1 (5 bases). Germline CDR1 and CDR2: SGHRS and YFSETQ. V was cut by 4 bases and J by 4 bases, with 14 bases left in between. The CDR3 runs 14 residues. CDR3 in DNA: TGCGCCAGCAGCACATCCCCTGGGGGCACTGAAGCTTTCTTT. Translating gives CASSTSPGGTEAFF.

The rearrangement joins TRBV10-3 to TRBJ2-7; D perhaps matches TRBD2 (6 bases). V was pared by 8 bases and J by 6 bases, with 11 bases between. This CDR3 contains 11 residues. The germline V gene has CDR1 ENHRY and CDR2 SYGVKD. The CDR3 coding sequence is TGTGCCATCGGCCCCGGGGGCGAGCAGTACTTC. Translation: CAIGPGGEQYF.

This clonotype was counted between two and nine times. The chain uses TRBV12-3 or TRBV12-4 and TRBJ2-7; 11 bases line up with TRBD2. V lost 5 bases and J lost 9; bases outside the gene matches: 9. CDR3 length: 14 residues. The CDR3 DNA reads as TGTGCCAGCAGTCGTAGCGGGAGGGGGAATGGGCAGTACTTC. Translating gives CASSRSGRGNGQYF.

The rearrangement links TRBV10-3 to TRBJ2-7, with 11 bases matching TRBD1. The CDR3 has 15 residues. The J segment lost 0 bases and the V segment lost 10 bases, leaving 8 bases of the junction unmatched. CDR1 and CDR2 (germline): ENHRY, SYGVKD. The CDR3 loop is CATMGQGGNSYEQYF. CDR3 nucleotides: TGTGCCACGATGGGACAGGGGGGGAACTCCTACGAGCAGTACTTC.

The chain carries TRBV12-3 or TRBV12-4 and TRBJ2-2; TRBD1 agrees at 7 bases. The V segment lost 6 bases and the J segment 7 bases; nucleotides outside the gene matches: 11. The CDR3 length is 15 residues. The CDR3 nucleotides are TGTGCCAGCAGCCCCACCAGCAGGGGGAGCGGGGAGCTGTTTTTT. This gives the protein CASSPTSRGSGELFF.

This clonotype was counted ten times or more. J is TRBJ2-7 and V is TRBV5-1; 8 bases are shared with TRBD1. V shed 4 bases and J 6 bases; nucleotides not matched to a gene: 12. Germline V gene lookup returns CDR1 SGHRS and CDR2 YFSETQ. The CDR3 contains 15 residues. The DNA of the CDR3 is TGCGCCAGCAGCCCCGTCCAGGGGGCGCTTGCCGAGCAGTACTTC. It encodes CASSPVQGALAEQYF.

The chain recombines TRBV29-1 with TRBJ1-1; possibly TRBD1 for D (5 bases). V shed 3 bases and J shed 1 base, with 9 bases lying between them. This CDR3 comprises 13 residues. Germline-derived CDR1 and CDR2 are SQVTM and ANQGSEA. CDR3 protein: CSVDPGTNTEAFF. The CDR3 coding sequence is TGCAGCGTTGACCCCGGGACGAACACTGAAGCTTTCTTT.

The sample holds many counts of this clonotype. In nucleotides, the CDR3 is TGTGCCAGCAGCCCGGGACAGAACTATGGCTACACCTTC. Its protein product is CASSPGQNYGYTF. The V call is TRBV7-6, the J call TRBJ1-2; 7 positions agree with TRBD1. The CDR3 covers 13 residues. Trimming cost V 5 bases and J 2 bases; bases outside gene matches: 2. Germline loops: CDR1 SGHVS, CDR2 FNYEAQ.